These 25 T cell receptor beta chains share one sample of origin, sequenced in a study of human T cells and chemical hapten exposure (dated by TCRdb to about 2021). The library was made by RACE. Data came from a NextSeq 500. The public reads were quality trimmed at Q25 with fastp and then assembled into clones with MiXCR by TCRdb, keeping productive beta chains. All rows with the same CDR3 protein become a single entry with the most common DNA and genes. The sample includes 300,000 to 450,000 distinct CDR3 sequences, with approximately 5% observed a single time. The ten largest clonotypes hold just over 2.5% of the sample. According to the study, the label for this sample's time point signals: pre-sensitization, week 0. This sample's treatment or condition label indicates: therapeutic diphenylcyclopropenone sensitization with weekly scalp DPC. The sample here was whole blood, taken in connection with sensitization to the hapten diphenylcyclopropenone (DPC). The receptors were sampled from a woman in her forties or fifties with alopecia areata. Some clones in this sample may be carry-over from other donors' samples.

This clonotype appeared many times. The genes are TRBV6-5 and TRBJ1-5; D perhaps matches TRBD1 (6 bases). V lost 0 bases and J lost 0, with 9 bases in between. The CDR3 has 16 amino acids. Germline-derived CDR1 and CDR2 are MNHEY and SVGAGI. The CDR3 sequence: CASSYSWTDSNQPQHF. Written as DNA, the CDR3 is TGTGCCAGCAGTTACTCGTGGACAGATAGCAATCAGCCCCAGCATTTT.

This clonotype was detected many times. V gene TRBV4-3 combines with J gene TRBJ2-1, with a weak D call TRBD2 (5 bases). The CDR3 runs 15 residues. Trimming stripped 3 bases from V and 6 bases from J, with 15 bases between. CDR1 LGHNA and CDR2 YSLEER come from the germline V gene. In DNA form, the CDR3 reads TGCGCCAGCAGCCAGGGCCGGCTCGCGGGCAATGAGCAGTTCTTC. This codes for CASSQGRLAGNEQFF.

A few counts support this clonotype. The chain carries TRBV12-5 and TRBJ1-5; TRBD1 is a possible D gene (5 bases). The length of the CDR3 is 17 residues. V was trimmed by 0 bases and J by 9 bases, leaving 21 bases between them. CDR1 LGHNT and CDR2 FRNRAP come from the germline V gene. The CDR3 loop reads CASGLVLGRGYSLPQHF. CDR3 nucleotides: TGTGCTAGTGGTTTGGTATTGGGACGCGGGTATTCTTTGCCCCAGCATTTT.

This clonotype has a handful of counts. V usage is TRBV12-3 or TRBV12-4 and J usage is TRBJ2-7; TRBD2 agrees at 8 bases. V was pared by 6 bases and J by 0 bases, with 7 bases of the junction left unmatched. The CDR3 sequence is 15 residues long. CDR3 protein: CASSAGLGASYEQYF. Written as DNA, the CDR3 is TGTGCCAGCAGCGCGGGACTAGGGGCCTCCTACGAGCAGTACTTC.

This clonotype was counted a few times. The chain uses TRBV30 and TRBJ2-1, with a tentative D call TRBD1 (5 bases). Germline CDR1 GTSNPN, CDR2 SVGIG (reference sequence). Trimming shortened V by 5 bases and J by 1 base, and 18 bases separated the two germline ends. The CDR3 is 16 amino acids. CDR3 coding DNA: TGTGCCTGGGGGATTTACAGGAGAAGGTCCTACAATGAGCAGTTCTTC. It is translated as CAWGIYRRRSYNEQFF.

The V and J genes are TRBV9 and TRBJ2-2; D is unresolved. Trimming stripped 0 bases from V and 2 bases from J, with 8 bases between. The CDR3 is made up of 15 amino acids. Germline-derived CDR1 and CDR2 are SGDLS and YYNGEE. The CDR3 nucleotides are TGTGCCAGCAGCGTAGAGGCATCTAACACCGGGGAGCTGTTTTTT. Amino acids: CASSVEASNTGELFF.

In its sample, this clonotype was seen many times. CDR3 DNA: TGTGCCAGCAGTTTTCGGGTCATGAACATGAACACTGAAGCTTTCTTT. Its protein is CASSFRVMNMNTEAFF. The V call is TRBV12-3 or TRBV12-4, the J call TRBJ1-1, with unresolved D. Trimming left V 3 bases short and J 0 bases short, with 14 bases between. The CDR3 consists of 16 residues.

This clonotype occurred a few times. The chain recombines TRBV7-6 with TRBJ2-3, with D perhaps TRBD2 (6 bases). V lost 2 bases to trimming and J lost 1 base, with 10 bases between them. Germline V gives CDR1 SGHVS, CDR2 FNYEAQ. The CDR3 has 15 residues. The CDR3 nucleotides are TGTGCCAGCAGCTTAACGGGGGATCGCACAGATACGCAGTATTTT. It encodes CASSLTGDRTDTQYF.

This clonotype was seen at least ten times. J is TRBJ2-3 and V is TRBV20-1; D call uncertain. Trimming pared 2 bases from V and 3 bases from J, leaving 15 bases between. The germline V gene encodes CDR1 DFQATT and CDR2 SNEGSKA (reference sequence). This CDR3 is 15 amino acids long. The CDR3 loop is CSARRQGPQTDTQYF. In DNA, the CDR3 is TGCAGTGCTAGAAGGCAAGGACCTCAGACAGATACGCAGTATTTT.

The chain couples TRBV7-6 to TRBJ2-5, with a possible D match to TRBD1 (5 bases). Trimming cost V 1 base and J 0 bases, with 15 bases left between them. In germline, CDR1 is SGHVS, CDR2 FNYEAQ. The CDR3 runs to 17 residues. The CDR3 DNA is TGTGCCAGCAGCTTAGAGTTGAAGGGCAGGGACCAAGAGACCCAGTACTTC. It specifies CASSLELKGRDQETQYF.

This clonotype was observed at least ten times. The chain recombines TRBV9 with TRBJ2-1; 7 nucleotides line up with TRBD2. This CDR3 is 14 amino acids long. CDR1 SGDLS and CDR2 YYNGEE come from the germline V gene. J gave up 9 bases and V 0 bases, and 6 bases lay outside the gene matches. The CDR3 DNA reads as TGTGCCAGCAGCGTAGTGCGGGAGTCGGGTGAGCAGTTCTTC. Its translation is CASSVVRESGEQFF. The whole variable domain, remainder taken from reference TRBV9 and TRBJ2-1, is DSGVTQTPKHLITATGQRVTLRCSPRSGDLSVYWYQQSLDQGLQFLIQYYNGEERAKGNILERFSAQQFPDLHSELNLSSLELGDSALYFCASSVVRESGEQFFGPGTRLTVL.

This clonotype was seen only a few times. This chain links TRBV6-5 with TRBJ1-6; D perhaps matches TRBD1 (5 bases). Germline assignment: CDR1 MNHEY and CDR2 SVGAGI. The germline V and J ends were trimmed by 0 bases and 9 bases, with 18 bases remaining between them. The CDR3 is 17 residues long. The chain's CDR3 is CASSYSIASRAPSPLHF. The CDR3 nucleotides are TGTGCCAGCAGTTACTCCATAGCAAGCAGGGCACCTTCACCCCTCCACTTT.

In this sample, this clonotype turned up many times. This chain joins TRBV5-6 and TRBJ2-3; D call uncertain. The ends were cut back, 2 bases at V and 6 bases at J, with 10 bases in the middle. The CDR3 length is 13 residues. The germline V gene has CDR1 SGHDT and CDR2 YYEEEE. The CDR3 DNA sequence: TGTGCCAGCAGCTTAACGATTATGGATACGCAGTATTTT. Residues: CASSLTIMDTQYF. The full variable domain, in which reference TRBV5-6 and TRBJ2-3 provide the parts outside the CDR3, is DAGVTQSPTHLIKTRGQQVTLRCSPKSGHDTVSWYQQALGQGPQFIFQYYEEEERQRGNFPDRFSGHQFPNYSSELNVNALLLGDSALYLCASSLTIMDTQYFGPGTRLTVL.

This clonotype was recorded a few times. This rearrangement joins TRBV5-3 to TRBJ2-1; TRBD2 agrees at 8 bases. TRBV5-3 is known as an ORF, though its function is uncertain. The V segment lost 0 bases and the J segment 4 bases; nucleotides outside the gene matches: 3. The CDR3 loop spans 15 amino acids. CDR3 bases: TGTGCCAGAAGCTTGGGGAAGCGGGGGTACAATGAGCAGTTCTTC. Protein product: CARSLGKRGYNEQFF.

This clonotype was seen at least ten times. The V call is TRBV7-9, the J call TRBJ1-1; 7 nucleotides agree with TRBD1. CDR1 and CDR2 (germline): SEHNR, FQNEAQ (reference sequence). CDR3 length: 13 residues. With 6 bases clipped from V and 5 bases from J, the junction kept 6 bases outside the gene matches. The CDR3 sequence is CASSQAGGTEAFF. As DNA, the CDR3 is TGTGCCAGCAGTCAAGCAGGGGGTACTGAAGCTTTCTTT. Supplemented by reference TRBV7-9 and TRBJ1-1, the full variable domain reads DTGVSQNPRHKITKRGQNVTFRCDPISEHNRLYWYRQTLGQGPEFLTYFQNEAQLEKSRLLSDRFSAERPKGSFSTLEIQRTEQGDSAMYLCASSQAGGTEAFFGQGTRLTVV.

This clonotype showed up many times. This chain joins TRBV9 and TRBJ2-7; D gene uncertain. Per the germline V gene, CDR1 is SGDLS and CDR2 is YYNGEE. CDR3 size: 11 residues. With 4 bases removed from V and 5 bases from J, the gap between germline ends came to 7 bases. The CDR3 DNA reads as TGTGCCAGCAGCTCATCGCACGAGCAGTACTTC. Translated: CASSSSHEQYF.

At least ten counts were recorded for this clonotype. This chain joins TRBV7-2 and TRBJ1-5, with D hard to call. CDR3 length equals 15 residues. CDR1 and CDR2 (germline): SGHTA, FQGNSA. V was pared by 5 bases and J by 0 bases, with 11 bases between. Here the CDR3 reads CASSPRGSSNQPQHF. CDR3 nucleotide sequence: TGTGCCAGCAGCCCACGAGGCAGTAGCAATCAGCCCCAGCATTTT.

Ten or more counts support this clonotype. The chain combines TRBV6-1 with TRBJ1-2; D is possibly TRBD1 (6 bases). CDR1 MNHNS and CDR2 SASEGT come from the germline V gene. V lost 6 bases, J lost 5 bases, and 10 bases lay in between. There are 12 residues in the CDR3. The CDR3 coding sequence is TGTGCCAGCAGGGTCAGGGGTTATGGCTACACCTTC. It codes for CASRVRGYGYTF.

This clonotype was counted ten times or more. The chain uses TRBV30 and TRBJ2-1; TRBD1 matches 7 bases. The CDR3 runs 14 residues. The V segment lost 5 bases and the J segment 0 bases; nucleotides outside the gene matches: 4. Per the germline V gene, CDR1 is GTSNPN and CDR2 is SVGIG (reference sequence). CDR3 amino acids: CAWGQDSSYNEQFF. CDR3 sequence (DNA): TGTGCCTGGGGACAGGACAGCTCCTACAATGAGCAGTTCTTC.

There are a few counts of this clonotype. The chain carries TRBV20-1 and TRBJ2-7; 12 bases fit TRBD2. V trimming: 2 bases; J trimming: 6 bases; junction bases outside the gene matches: 8. The CDR3 extends over 15 amino acids. Looked up from germline, CDR1 is DFQATT and CDR2 is SNEGSKA (reference sequence). CDR3 bases: TGCAGTGCTAGACCCCCGACTAGCGGGAGTTCCGAGCAGTACTTC. This gives the protein CSARPPTSGSSEQYF.

This clonotype has only a few counts. This sequence joins TRBV6-2 or TRBV6-3 and TRBJ2-6; perhaps D is TRBD1 or TRBD2 (5 bases each). The CDR3 runs 16 residues. Germline V CDR1 and CDR2: MNHEY, SVGEGT. V gave up 2 bases and J gave up 0 bases, with 8 bases separating them. CDR3 in DNA: TGTGCCAGCAGTTACGGGGACCTCTCTGGGGCCAACGTCCTGACTTTC. This sequence encodes CASSYGDLSGANVLTF.

This clonotype has a count of ten or more. This chain uses TRBV29-1 with TRBJ2-2; TRBD1 matches 8 bases. The J segment lost 4 bases and the V segment lost 3 bases, leaving 4 bases of the junction unmatched. Germline V gene sequence: CDR1 SQVTM, CDR2 ANQGSEA. The CDR3 totals 14 residues. CDR3 sequence reads: CSVESRGPTGELFF. DNA for the CDR3: TGCAGCGTTGAGAGCAGGGGGCCCACCGGGGAGCTGTTTTTT.

In this sample, this clonotype turned up a few times. The rearrangement joins TRBV20-1 to TRBJ1-2; 7 bases are a match to TRBD1. V dropped 6 bases and J dropped 2; count of bases not matched to a gene: 3. Germline CDR1 DFQATT, CDR2 SNEGSKA (reference sequence). The CDR3 is 12 residues long. For the CDR3, the DNA is TGCAGTGCCGTGGGACAGAACTATGGCTACACCTTC. Its translation is CSAVGQNYGYTF.

This clonotype was seen a few times. The chain recombines TRBV20-1 with TRBJ1-4; 9 bases align to TRBD1. The CDR3 sequence is 14 residues long. V was clipped by 3 bases and J by 8 bases; unmatched bases: 7. Looked up from germline, CDR1 is DFQATT and CDR2 is SNEGSKA (reference sequence). The DNA for the CDR3 is TGCAGTGCTAGTAGGGGACAGGGCTTGGAAAAACTGTTTTTT. This encodes CSASRGQGLEKLFF.

This clonotype has more than one count but fewer than ten. V is TRBV7-7 and J is TRBJ2-2; 10 bases line up with TRBD1. After removal of 6 bases from V and 5 bases from J, the junction contained 6 bases not matched to a gene. Germline V gene lookup returns CDR1 SSHAT and CDR2 FNYEAQ (reference sequence). This CDR3 spans 15 amino acids. CDR3 DNA sequence: TGTGCCAGCAGTTCCGGGACAGGGGAGACCGGGGAGCTGTTTTTT. Protein: CASSSGTGETGELFF.